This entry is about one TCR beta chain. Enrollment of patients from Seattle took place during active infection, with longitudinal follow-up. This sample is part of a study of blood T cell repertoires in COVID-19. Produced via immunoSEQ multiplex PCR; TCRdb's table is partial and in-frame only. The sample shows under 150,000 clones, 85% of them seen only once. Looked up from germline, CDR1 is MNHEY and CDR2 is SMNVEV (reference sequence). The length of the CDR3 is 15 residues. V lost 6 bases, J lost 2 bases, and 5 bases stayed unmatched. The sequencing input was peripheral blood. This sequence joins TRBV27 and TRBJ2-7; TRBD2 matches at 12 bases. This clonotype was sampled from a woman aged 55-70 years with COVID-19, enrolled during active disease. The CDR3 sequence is CASRRLAGAAYEQYF. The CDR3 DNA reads TGTGCCAGCAGAAGACTAGCGGGGGCTGCCTACGAGCAGTACTTC.